A single sample is the source of the 5 T cell receptor beta chains below, sequenced in a study of OX40 agonist ivuxolimab in advanced cancers. Library preparation employed the immunoSEQ multiplex PCR assay. TCRdb re-hosts the immuneACCESS table, in-frame sequences only. Its copies lack some clones; in the studies checked, an unresolved V gene accounts for under half of them, and the cause for the rest is not known. The sample contains around 41,000 clones, around four fifths of them found a single time. Jointly, the top ten make up around 2.7% of the sample. The starting material was CD4+ or CD8+ T cells sorted from blood, obtained in a trial of the OX40 agonist ivuxolimab. Receptors originate from an adult with an advanced solid tumor such as melanoma, head and neck, liver or kidney cancer.

V and J are TRBV9 and TRBJ2-3; 9 nucleotides match TRBD2. CDR3 size: 16 residues. CDR1 and CDR2 from the germline V gene are SGDLS and YYNGEE. V lost 4 bases, J lost 1 base, and 7 bases stayed unmatched. CDR3 amino acids: CASSPGRTSGTDTQYF. The CDR3 bases are TGTGCCAGCAGCCCCGGCCGGACTAGCGGCACAGATACGCAGTATTTT.

The chain employs TRBV6-1 and TRBJ2-2, with a weak D call TRBD1 (5 bases). Looked up from germline, CDR1 is MNHNS and CDR2 is SASEGT. This CDR3 region has 15 residues. V dropped 5 bases and J dropped 3 bases, with 13 bases sitting between them. The DNA for the CDR3 is TGTGCCAGCAGTTCAGGGATTTGGTACACCGGGGAGCTGTTTTTT. Protein: CASSSGIWYTGELFF.

The chain combines TRBV5-8 with TRBJ1-2, with D maybe TRBD1 (6 bases). V was cut by 2 bases and J by 1 base, with 9 bases left in between. Germline CDR1 is SGHTS and CDR2 is YDEGEE. The CDR3 totals 14 residues. CDR3 in amino acids: CASSLGQNNYGYTF. In DNA form, the CDR3 reads TGTGCCAGCAGCTTAGGACAGAATAACTATGGCTACACCTTC.

The V call is TRBV5-4, the J call TRBJ2-1; 7 nucleotides line up with TRBD2. V lost 4 bases, J lost 12 bases, and 7 bases stayed unmatched. Germline V CDR1 and CDR2: SGHNT, YYREEE (reference sequence). There are 12 residues in the CDR3. CDR3 DNA sequence: TGTGCCAGCAGCCCCCTGGGGGGGAGGCAGTTCTTC. Amino acids: CASSPLGGRQFF.

CDR3 region: CASTYSTSGRRGDEQFF. The CDR3 DNA sequence: TGTGCCAGTACCTATTCTACTAGCGGGAGGCGGGGGGATGAGCAGTTCTTC. The genes are TRBV19 and TRBJ2-1; 12 bases align to TRBD2. This CDR3 comprises 17 residues. Germline V gene lookup returns CDR1 LNHDA and CDR2 SQIVND (reference sequence). With 7 bases clipped from V and 8 bases from J, the junction kept 15 bases outside the gene matches.